One sample yielded the 20 T cell receptor beta chains listed below, sequenced in a study of T cell responses to AZD1222 COVID-19 vaccine. Clones were sequenced by immunoSEQ multiplex PCR, and TCRdb holds only the in-frame ones, with some missing. This listing includes over 140,000 clones. The sequencing input was peripheral blood. The source of these receptors is an adult in good health.

This chain connects TRBV6-2 or TRBV6-3 to TRBJ1-2, with TRBD1 as a possible D gene (6 bases). The CDR3 covers 14 residues. The germline V gene has CDR1 MNHEY and CDR2 SVGEGT. Trimming took off 6 bases at V and 3 bases at J, with 14 bases between the two ends. The CDR3 spells CASRPPGGHYGYTF. CDR3 DNA: TGTGCCAGCAGGCCTCCGGGGGGCCACTATGGCTACACCTTC.

As regards this clone: One end of the junction does not line up with germline, which may come from a read error. V gene TRBV19 combines with J gene TRBJ1-2; 9 bases line up with TRBD1. This CDR3 region has 19 residues. The germline V gene has CDR1 LNHDA and CDR2 SQIVND (reference sequence). The CDR3 reads CARRPMKPPPTGGRHGYTF. Written as DNA, the CDR3 is TGTGCCCGTAGGCCGATGAAGCCCCCTCCAACAGGGGGCAGGCATGGCTACACCTTC.

The chain joins TRBV5-1 to TRBJ1-2; D gene unclear. Germline CDR1 and CDR2: SGHRS and YFSETQ. This CDR3 is built from 13 residues. V was cut by 0 bases and J by 1 base, with 4 bases left in between. CDR3 amino acids: CASSLDSNYGYTF. The CDR3 nucleotides read TGCGCCAGCAGCTTGGACAGTAACTATGGCTACACCTTC.

The V gene is TRBV2, the J gene TRBJ2-7, with D unresolved. The CDR3 sequence is 14 residues long. Trimming left V 8 bases short and J 6 bases short, with 20 bases between. The germline V gene has CDR1 SNHLY and CDR2 FYNNEI. CDR3 in DNA: TGTGCCAGCTATCAAGGGTCCTACAGAGCCGAGCAGTACTTC. Translation: CASYQGSYRAEQYF.

The chain links TRBV18 to TRBJ1-2, with D perhaps matching TRBD1 (5 bases). V shed 5 bases and J shed 0 bases, with 13 bases lying between them. Germline values: CDR1 KGHSH, CDR2 LQKENI. The CDR3 has 15 residues. The CDR3 DNA follows: TGTGCCAGCTCAGAAAGGGACGGAGCTAACTATGGCTACACCTTC. Translated, it gives CASSERDGANYGYTF. Based on the CDR3 plus reference TRBV18 and TRBJ1-2, the full variable domain is NAGVMQNPRHLVRRRGQEARLRCSPMKGHSHVYWYRQLPEEGLKFMVYLQKENIIDESGMPKERFSAEFPKEGPSILRIQQVVRGDSAAYFCASSERDGANYGYTFGSGTRLTVV.

The rearrangement uses TRBV4-2 and TRBJ1-1; D unresolved. The CDR3 covers 17 residues. Germline CDR1 LGHNA, CDR2 YNFKEQ. The V end lost 4 bases, the J end lost 4 bases, and 22 bases lay between the germline ends. CDR3 coding DNA: TGTGCCAGCAGCCGAGAGGCGACCCGGGGTCTGAGCACTGAAGCTTTCTTT. As protein: CASSREATRGLSTEAFF.

The DNA for the CDR3 is TGTGCCATCAGTGTAACTAGCGGGGGCACAGATACGCAGTATTTT. This sequence encodes CAISVTSGGTDTQYF. The chain is built from TRBV10-3 and TRBJ2-3; 10 positions match TRBD2. This CDR3 region has 15 residues. Looked up from germline, CDR1 is ENHRY and CDR2 is SYGVKD. J lost 1 base, V lost 4 bases, and 2 bases had no gene match.

The chain couples TRBV11-3 to TRBJ1-5, with D perhaps matching TRBD1 (6 bases). The germline V and J ends were trimmed by 1 base and 6 bases, with 10 bases remaining between them. CDR3 size: 14 residues. The V gene's germline CDR1 is SGHNT and CDR2 YENEEA. Here the CDR3 reads CASSLAGAGQPQHF. The CDR3 DNA sequence: TGTGCCAGCAGCTTAGCAGGGGCGGGTCAGCCCCAGCATTTT.

The V and J genes are TRBV30 and TRBJ1-1; D is unclear. Germline V lookup: CDR1 GTSNPN, CDR2 SVGIG (reference sequence). This CDR3 has 12 amino acids. Trimming took 3 bases from V and 5 from J, leaving 10 bases between them. The CDR3 DNA reads as TGTGCCTGGAGCCAAGGATGGACTGAAGCTTTCTTT. It specifies CAWSQGWTEAFF. Looking up the rest from reference TRBV30 and TRBJ1-1 gives the full variable domain: SQTIHQWPATLVQPVGSPLSLECTVEGTSNPNLYWYRQAAGRGLQLLFYSVGIGQISSEVPQNLSASRPQDRQFILSSKKLLLSDSGFYLCAWSQGWTEAFFGQGTRLTVV.

This sequence joins TRBV7-2 and TRBJ1-1; 9 bases match TRBD1. The CDR3 loop spans 13 amino acids. CDR1 and CDR2 from the germline V gene are SGHTA and FQGNSA. J gave up 9 bases and V 3 bases, and 5 bases lay outside the gene matches. The CDR3 loop is CASSFGQGWQAFF. The CDR3 DNA reads TGTGCCAGCAGCTTTGGACAGGGGTGGCAAGCTTTCTTT.

J is TRBJ1-3 and V is TRBV28; D is undetermined. The ends were cut back, 5 bases at V and 0 bases at J, with 2 bases in the middle. The CDR3 covers 12 residues. Germline values: CDR1 MDHEN, CDR2 SYDVKM. The DNA for the CDR3 is TGTGCCAGCAGTATCTCTGGAAACACCATATATTTT. Its protein product is CASSISGNTIYF. Complete variable domain (other parts from reference TRBV28 and TRBJ1-3): DVKVTQSSRYLVKRTGEKVFLECVQDMDHENMFWYRQDPGLGLRLIYFSYDVKMKEKGDIPEGYSVSREKKERFSLILESASTNQTSMYLCASSISGNTIYFGEGSWLTVV.

This sequence joins TRBV18 and TRBJ2-3, with D possibly matching TRBD2 (5 bases). The CDR3 totals 12 residues. The germline gives CDR1 KGHSH, CDR2 LQKENI. Trimming left V 5 bases short and J 5 bases short, with 8 bases between. The CDR3 DNA follows: TGTGCCAGCTCATCCGGGATAGATACGCAGTATTTT. It yields the protein CASSSGIDTQYF.

The J gene is TRBJ1-2, the V gene TRBV28; 7 nucleotides agree with TRBD1. The CDR3 totals 16 residues. Germline V CDR1 and CDR2: MDHEN, SYDVKM. The J segment lost 4 bases and the V segment lost 6 bases, leaving 14 bases of the junction unmatched. CDR3 bases: TGTGCCAGCAGGCTTCAAGGGGGCGAAGGCGGCTATGGCTACACCTTC. Amino acids: CASRLQGGEGGYGYTF.

The chain couples TRBV6-5 to TRBJ2-1; 12 nucleotides agree with TRBD2. After removal of 4 bases from V and 9 bases from J, the junction contained 10 bases not matched to a gene. In germline, CDR1 is MNHEY, CDR2 SVGAGI. The CDR3 extends over 16 amino acids. The CDR3 DNA reads as TGTGCCAGCAGTTCAGGACTAGCGGGGCGGCGGGGTGAGCAGTTCTTC. Protein: CASSSGLAGRRGEQFF.

The chain employs TRBV6-2 or TRBV6-3 and TRBJ1-1; tentatively, D is TRBD1 (5 bases). CDR3 length: 13 amino acids. With 0 bases removed from V and 7 bases from J, the gap between germline ends came to 9 bases. Germline V gene data show CDR1 as MNHEY and CDR2 as SVGEGT. CDR3 region: CASSYSAGLEAFF. The CDR3, as DNA: TGTGCCAGCAGTTACTCGGCGGGGCTTGAAGCTTTCTTT.

The chain joins TRBV27 to TRBJ2-1; D remains ambiguous. The germline gives CDR1 MNHEY, CDR2 SMNVEV (reference sequence). The V end lost 5 bases, the J end lost 7 bases, and 24 bases lay between the germline ends. This CDR3 contains 17 residues. The CDR3 nucleotides read TGTGCCAGCAGTCACTACAAGGATACAATATCGTCGAATGAGCAGTTCTTC. Translated, it gives CASSHYKDTISSNEQFF.

The chain has TRBV5-6 and TRBJ1-1, with D perhaps TRBD1 (6 bases). Trimming stripped 5 bases from V and 3 bases from J, with 17 bases between. The germline CDR1 and CDR2 sequences are SGHDT and YYEEEE. The CDR3 totals 15 residues. CDR3 in DNA: TGTGCCAGCAGGTGGGATAAGGGGGGCTACACTGAAGCTTTCTTT. It specifies CASRWDKGGYTEAFF.

This chain connects TRBV6-5 to TRBJ1-1; D gene ambiguous. Germline lookup yields CDR1 MNHEY and CDR2 SVGAGI. Trimming pared 4 bases from V and 1 base from J, leaving 10 bases between. There are 14 residues in the CDR3. CDR3 sequence reads: CASSLAWGNTEAFF. In DNA, the CDR3 is TGTGCCAGCAGTTTGGCTTGGGGGAACACTGAAGCTTTCTTT.

The rearrangement uses TRBV11-2 and TRBJ1-1; 11 bases map to TRBD1. Losses at the gene ends were 6 bases for V and 0 bases for J; bases not matched to a gene: 6. CDR1 is SGHAT and CDR2 is FQNNGV in the germline V gene. The CDR3 has 16 amino acids. This chain's CDR3 is CASRRGTGGLNTEAFF. CDR3 coding DNA: TGTGCCAGCAGGCGTGGGACAGGGGGTTTGAACACTGAAGCTTTCTTT.

The chain is built from TRBV9 and TRBJ1-1; no firm D call. The germline CDR1 and CDR2 sequences are SGDLS and YYNGEE. Trimming took 4 bases from V and 0 from J, leaving 7 bases between them. CDR3 length: 13 amino acids. The CDR3 protein is CASSKDLNTEAFF. The CDR3, as DNA: TGTGCCAGCAGCAAGGACCTGAACACTGAAGCTTTCTTT.